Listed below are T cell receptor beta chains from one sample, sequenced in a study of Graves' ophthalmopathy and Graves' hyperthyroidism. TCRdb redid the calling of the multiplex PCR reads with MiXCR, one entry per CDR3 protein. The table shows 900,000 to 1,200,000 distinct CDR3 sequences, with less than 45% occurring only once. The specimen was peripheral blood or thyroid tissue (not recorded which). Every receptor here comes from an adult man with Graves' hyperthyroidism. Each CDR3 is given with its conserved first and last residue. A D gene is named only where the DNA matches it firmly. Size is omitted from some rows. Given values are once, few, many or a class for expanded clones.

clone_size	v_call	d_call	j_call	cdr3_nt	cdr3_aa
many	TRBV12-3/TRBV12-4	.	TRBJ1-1	TGTGCCAGCAGTTTCTCCCACGCTGAAGCTTTCTTT	CASSFSHAEAFF
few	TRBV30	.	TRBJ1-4	TGTGCCTGGAGTGTTAGTTTAGCGGAACTGTTTTTT	CAWSVSLAELFF
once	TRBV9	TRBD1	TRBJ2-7	TGTGCCAGCAGCGCAGGGCACAGGGGCCACGAGCAGTACTTC	CASSAGHRGHEQYF
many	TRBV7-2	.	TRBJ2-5	TGTGCCAGCAGCCCAAGGGTCCAGTTTGGAGAGACCCAGTACTTC	CASSPRVQFGETQYF
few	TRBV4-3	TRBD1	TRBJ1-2	TGCGCCAGCAGCCAAGTGGGACAGGGGGCGCCCGATGGCTACACCTTC	CASSQVGQGAPDGYTF
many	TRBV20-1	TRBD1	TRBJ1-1	TGCAGTGCTGTCGGACAGGGGGAAACTTTCTTT	CSAVGQGETFF
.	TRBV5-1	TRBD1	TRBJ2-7	TGCGCCAGCAGCCAAGACAGGGGGGTGTGGGAGCAGTACTTC	CASSQDRGVWEQYF
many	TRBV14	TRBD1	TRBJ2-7	TGTGCCAGCAGCCAGATGCACCGGGACAGGGGCTGGAGAGAGCAGTACTTC	CASSQMHRDRGWREQYF
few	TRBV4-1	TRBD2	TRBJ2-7	TGCGCCAGCAGCGTCTCAGCGGGGGGCCTTAACTACGAGCAGTACTTC	CASSVSAGGLNYEQYF
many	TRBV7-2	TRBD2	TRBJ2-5	TGTGCCAGCTCTTTGGCGGGAGGGACCCAGTACTTC	CASSLAGGTQYF
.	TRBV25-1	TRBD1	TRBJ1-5	TGTGCCAGCAGCCGGGACAGGGGGTCAGCCCATAGCAATCAGCCCCAGCATTTT	CASSRDRGSAHSNQPQHF
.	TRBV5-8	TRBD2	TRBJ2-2	TGTGCCAGCAGCGAAAAGCGGGGGGGCATCGGGGAGCTGTTTTTT	CASSEKRGGIGELFF
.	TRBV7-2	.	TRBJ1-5	TGTGCCAGCACCCCCCCCGGGACGGAATCCAATCAGCCCCAGCATTTT	CASTPPGTESNQPQHF
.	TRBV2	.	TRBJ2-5	TGTGCCAGCAGTGAATGGGTGGGGGCCCAAGAGACCCAGTACTTC	CASSEWVGAQETQYF
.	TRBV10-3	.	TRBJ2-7	TGTGCCATCAGTGATGTCGTCTCCTTCTACGAGCAGTACTTC	CAISDVVSFYEQYF
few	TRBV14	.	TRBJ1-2	TGTGCCAGCAGTCGGGGGGCGAGCGGCTACACCTTC	CASSRGASGYTF
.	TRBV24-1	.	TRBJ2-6	TGTGTAGCCATCCCGTCCCTGGGGGCTAACGTCCTGACTTTC	CVAIPSLGANVLTF
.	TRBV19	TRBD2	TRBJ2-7	TGTGCCAGTAGTATATGGTCTAGCGGGAGTCCCTACGAGCAGTACTTC	CASSIWSSGSPYEQYF
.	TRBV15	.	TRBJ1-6	TGTGCCACCAGCAGAGAGGGGACTCACTTT	CATSREGTHF
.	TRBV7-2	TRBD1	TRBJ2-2	TGTGCCAGCAGACTCGGACAGGGTACCGGGGAGCTGTTTTTT	CASRLGQGTGELFF
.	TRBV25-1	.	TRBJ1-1	TGTGCCATCAGTGAACTACTTCGTGGAAAAACTGAAGCTTTCTTT	CAISELLRGKTEAFF
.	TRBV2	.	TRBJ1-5	TGTGCCAGCAGTGAAGGGGGTCAGGGGATGAAGCATTTT	CASSEGGQGMKHF
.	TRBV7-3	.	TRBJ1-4	TGTGCCAGCAGCTTAGTGGAGGGCCTGGGGGATGAAAAACTGTTTTTT	CASSLVEGLGDEKLFF
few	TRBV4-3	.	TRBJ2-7	TGCGCCAGCAGCCCCGCGCTAGACTACGAGCAGTACTTC	CASSPALDYEQYF
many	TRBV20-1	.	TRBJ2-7	TGCAGTGCGGAACGAGGAGGGGAAGAGCAGTACTTC	CSAERGGEEQYF
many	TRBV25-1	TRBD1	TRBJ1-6	TGTGCCAGCGGCGAAGGGACAGGGTCAAATTCACCCCTCCACTTT	CASGEGTGSNSPLHF
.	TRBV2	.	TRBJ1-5	TGTGCCAGCAGTTTAGAGGCAGGGCGGTATGGGTCCCAGCCCCAGCATTTT	CASSLEAGRYGSQPQHF
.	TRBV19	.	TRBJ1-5	TGTGCCAGTAGTATAGCGGGGGGGATCAACGAGCATTTT	CASSIAGGINEHF
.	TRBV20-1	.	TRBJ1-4	TGCAGTGCTTCACCCGATTGGTTATCTAATGAAAAACTGTTTTTT	CSASPDWLSNEKLFF
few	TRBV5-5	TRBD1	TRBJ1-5	TGTGCCAGCAGCTTGAGACAGGGTGGGCTATTCAACAATCAGCCCCAGCATTTT	CASSLRQGGLFNNQPQHF
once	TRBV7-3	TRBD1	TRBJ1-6	TGTGCCAGCAGCCGGGACAGGGGCCTCGATTCACCCCTCCACTTT	CASSRDRGLDSPLHF
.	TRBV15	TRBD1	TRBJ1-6	TGTGCCACCAGCAGAGATACGGGACAGTATAATTCACCCCTCCACTTT	CATSRDTGQYNSPLHF
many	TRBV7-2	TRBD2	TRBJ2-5	TGTGCCACCGGGACTAGCGGGGGCCCGGGAGAGACCCAGTACTTC	CATGTSGGPGETQYF
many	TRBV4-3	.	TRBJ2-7	TGCGCCAGCAGCCAAGATAGGGACTCGGGATACGAGCAGTACTTC	CASSQDRDSGYEQYF
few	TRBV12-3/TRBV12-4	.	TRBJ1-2	TGTGCCAGCAGTTTAGGGGAGTCGGCATGGGGCTACACCTTC	CASSLGESAWGYTF
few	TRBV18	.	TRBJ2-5	TGTGCCAGCTCACCCCGTACCCAGCGAAACCCCTCCAAGATCGAGACCCAGTACTTC	CASSPRTQRNPSKIETQYF
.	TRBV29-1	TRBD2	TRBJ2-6	TGCAGCGTTGCGGGGGGAGCTGGGGCCAACGTCCTGACTTTC	CSVAGGAGANVLTF
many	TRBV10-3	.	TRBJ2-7	TGTGCCATCAGGAATATCTACGAGCAGTACTTC	CAIRNIYEQYF
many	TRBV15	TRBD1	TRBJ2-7	TGTGCCACCAGCAAAGTACGGGACAGGGGCTACGAGCAGTACTTC	CATSKVRDRGYEQYF
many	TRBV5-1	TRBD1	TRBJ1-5	TGCGCCAGCAGCTTACAGGGGGGTAGTCAGCCCCAGCATTTT	CASSLQGGSQPQHF
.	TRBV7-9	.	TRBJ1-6	TGTGCCAGCAGCCCCGAGCCTAGCTCCTACAATTCACCCCTCCACTTT	CASSPEPSSYNSPLHF